These 15 T cell receptor beta chains share one sample of origin, sequenced in a study of T-cell reconstitution after alpha-beta-depleted transplantation in children. Unique molecular identifiers were built into the TCRbeta library. TCRdb re-analysed the PCR reads in MiXCR, keeping a single row per CDR3 protein. The table shows around 240,000 distinct CDR3 sequences, with 7.5% to 9.5% occurring only once. This sample comprised PBMCs, mostly from graft donor cells, obtained 180 days after TCRalphabeta/CD19-depleted stem cell transplant. These receptors originate from a male patient younger than 18 who had a stem cell transplant for acute lymphoblastic leukemia, so the T cells may come from the graft donor.

Ten or more counts support this clonotype. V and J are TRBV4-3 and TRBJ2-6; possibly TRBD2 for D (5 bases). Germline CDR1 LGHNA, CDR2 YSLEER. There are 17 residues in the CDR3. Trimming cost V 0 bases and J 0 bases, with 9 bases left between them. CDR3 in DNA: TGCGCCAGCAGCCAAGATCGCGGGTCCTCTGGGGCCAACGTCCTGACTTTC. It yields the protein CASSQDRGSSGANVLTF.

In this sample, this clonotype turned up many times. CDR3 bases: TGTGCCAGCAGCCCTGGGACAGGGATCGGGGAGCTGTTTTTT. It specifies CASSPGTGIGELFF. The chain employs TRBV5-6 and TRBJ2-2; the match to TRBD1 covers 9 bases. Germline CDR1 reads SGHDT; CDR2 reads YYEEEE. The CDR3 runs 14 residues. J lost 7 bases, V lost 4 bases, and 5 bases had no gene match.

This clonotype was counted ten times or more. The CDR3 nucleotides read TGTGCCAGTATCCGGACAGGTCTTATCGGGGACACTGAAGCTTTCTTT. Its translation: CASIRTGLIGDTEAFF. The rearrangement links TRBV6-1 to TRBJ1-1; TRBD1 aligns across 7 bases. Unmatched junction bases numbered 16, after V lost 9 bases and J lost 3 bases. This CDR3 has 16 residues. CDR1 is MNHNS and CDR2 is SASEGT in the germline V gene.

This clonotype was seen many times. The chain is built from TRBV9 and TRBJ1-4, with 8 bases aligning to TRBD1. The CDR3 length is 13 residues. V dropped 0 bases and J dropped 11; count of bases not matched to a gene: 3. Looked up from germline, CDR1 is SGDLS and CDR2 is YYNGEE. The CDR3 sequence: CASSVGTGQKLFF. DNA of the CDR3: TGTGCCAGCAGCGTAGGGACAGGGCAGAAACTGTTTTTT.

There are many counts of this clonotype. The DNA for the CDR3 is TGTGCCAGTAGTCGAGACTCCGGACTGACTGAAGCTTTCTTT. Protein: CASSRDSGLTEAFF. The chain recombines TRBV19 with TRBJ1-1; D gene uncertain. Trimming took off 5 bases at V and 5 bases at J, with 15 bases between the two ends. CDR1 and CDR2 (germline): LNHDA, SQIVND (reference sequence). This CDR3 has 14 residues.

V usage is TRBV20-1 and J usage is TRBJ2-6; no definite D call. V dropped 5 bases and J dropped 2 bases, with 10 bases sitting between them. This CDR3 has 14 amino acids. Germline CDR1 is DFQATT and CDR2 is SNEGSKA (reference sequence). CDR3 nucleotide sequence: TGCAGTGCTCTGAGATGGGCTGGGGCCAACGTCCTGACTTTC. This encodes CSALRWAGANVLTF.

In this sample, this clonotype turned up many times. The V gene is TRBV9, the J gene TRBJ2-7; 8 nucleotides match TRBD2. Germline trimming cut 4 bases from V and 6 bases from J; bases unmatched to any gene: 12. Germline V gene sequence: CDR1 SGDLS, CDR2 YYNGEE. CDR3 size: 15 residues. CDR3 loop: CASSLPPGGGGEQYF. The CDR3, as DNA: TGTGCCAGCAGCCTACCACCCGGGGGGGGCGGCGAGCAGTACTTC.

This clonotype has at least ten counts. The J gene is TRBJ2-2, the V gene TRBV7-9; 13 bases are shared with TRBD2. The CDR3 loop spans 16 amino acids. V was clipped by 6 bases and J by 6 bases; unmatched bases: 7. Per germline, CDR1 SEHNR and CDR2 FQNEAQ (reference sequence). The CDR3 DNA reads as TGTGCCAGCAGTCGGATCACTAGCGGGAGGGCCGGGGAGCTGTTTTTT. Protein sequence: CASSRITSGRAGELFF. Drawing the rest from reference TRBV7-9 and TRBJ2-2, the complete variable domain is DTGVSQNPRHKITKRGQNVTFRCDPISEHNRLYWYRQTLGQGPEFLTYFQNEAQLEKSRLLSDRFSAERPKGSFSTLEIQRTEQGDSAMYLCASSRITSGRAGELFFGEGSRLTVL.

This clonotype has at least ten counts. This rearrangement joins TRBV9 to TRBJ1-4; perhaps TRBD1 as D (6 bases). The CDR3 totals 17 residues. V lost 3 bases, J lost 5 bases, and 20 bases lay in between. Looked up from germline, CDR1 is SGDLS and CDR2 is YYNGEE. This CDR3 is CASSEVGFGGGNEKLFF. Here the CDR3 DNA reads TGTGCCAGCAGCGAAGTCGGTTTCGGGGGCGGGAATGAAAAACTGTTTTTT.

As concerns this clonotype: This may come from a read error, since a much larger clone is one base off. The V call is TRBV5-1, the J call TRBJ2-6; maybe TRBD1 (6 bases). CDR1 SGHRS and CDR2 YFSETQ come from the germline V gene. The germline V and J ends were trimmed by 4 bases and 0 bases, with 23 bases remaining between them. This CDR3 region has 20 residues. The CDR3 region is CASSPFLTGQTGSGANVLTF. CDR3 DNA: TGCGCCAGCAGCCCGTTCCTAACTGGACAGACCGGCTCTGGGGCCAACGTCCTGACTTTC.

This clonotype was recorded many times. This chain links TRBV5-4 with TRBJ2-7; TRBD1 aligns across 8 bases. Germline V gives CDR1 SGHNT, CDR2 YYREEE (reference sequence). With 2 bases clipped from V and 2 bases from J, the junction kept 6 bases outside the gene matches. The CDR3 is 15 amino acids. This chain's CDR3 is CASSLSGTGPYEQYF. The CDR3 DNA reads as TGTGCCAGCAGCTTATCCGGGACAGGTCCCTACGAGCAGTACTTC.

This clonotype was counted at least ten times. This chain uses TRBV24-1 with TRBJ2-7; weak D call: TRBD2 (5 bases). Germline assignment: CDR1 KGHDR and CDR2 SFDVKD. The V end lost 5 bases, the J end lost 3 bases, and 13 bases lay between the germline ends. This CDR3 spans 14 amino acids. The chain's CDR3 is CATSGGGRHYEQYF. The CDR3, as DNA: TGTGCCACCAGTGGTGGCGGGCGTCACTACGAGCAGTACTTC.

This clonotype was seen ten or more times. This chain joins TRBV12-3 or TRBV12-4 and TRBJ1-6; possible D gene TRBD1, 6 bases. The V and J ends lost 7 bases and 6 bases respectively, with 16 bases between them. This CDR3 is 15 amino acids long. This chain's CDR3 is CASTLAGVANSPLHF. In DNA form, the CDR3 reads TGTGCCAGCACCCTGGCAGGGGTGGCTAATTCACCCCTCCACTTT.

This clonotype was seen many times. The V gene is TRBV5-1, the J gene TRBJ2-1; D gene uncertain. Germline CDR1 and CDR2: SGHRS and YFSETQ. The V and J ends lost 0 bases and 1 base respectively, with 5 bases between them. This CDR3 region has 14 residues. CDR3 amino acids: CASSLGLSYNEQFF. In DNA form, the CDR3 reads TGCGCCAGCAGCTTGGGACTTTCCTACAATGAGCAGTTCTTC.

This clonotype came up many times. The rearrangement joins TRBV5-6 to TRBJ1-1; no clear D. This CDR3 region has 15 residues. Germline V gene sequence: CDR1 SGHDT, CDR2 YYEEEE. V dropped 2 bases and J dropped 4 bases, with 15 bases sitting between them. The CDR3 DNA sequence: TGTGCCAGCAGCTTTTTCATGGGGAGCGGCACTGAAGCTTTCTTT. Protein: CASSFFMGSGTEAFF.